This T cell receptor (beta chain) was sequenced in a study of CD8 T cells in ankylosing spondylitis. General study findings and limits: Researchers reportedly found disease-linked clones significantly enriched in matched ankylosing spondylitis synovial fluid. Disease-linked clones were found to be CD8+ and relatively rare in peripheral blood.

With respect to this clonotype: Antigen specificity is unknown.

In TCRdb, the 5' RACE reads were re-called with MiXCR into one record per CDR3 protein. The table lists 85,000 to 100,000 distinct CDR3 sequences, 8.8% of them singletons. The source is a male donor with ankylosing spondylitis or in good health (not recorded which). Input material: blood, either unsorted or a sorted T cell fraction (not recorded which).

The chain's CDR3 is CATSARGGNTDTQYF. The CDR3 DNA is TGTGCCACCAGCGCGAGAGGAGGGAACACAGATACGCAGTATTTT. V usage is TRBV15 and J usage is TRBJ2-3; tentatively, D is TRBD2 (6 bases). The CDR3 length is 15 residues. Trimming shortened V by 5 bases and J by 2 bases, and 14 bases separated the two germline ends. CDR1 is LNHNV, CDR2 YYDKDF, per germline (reference sequence).